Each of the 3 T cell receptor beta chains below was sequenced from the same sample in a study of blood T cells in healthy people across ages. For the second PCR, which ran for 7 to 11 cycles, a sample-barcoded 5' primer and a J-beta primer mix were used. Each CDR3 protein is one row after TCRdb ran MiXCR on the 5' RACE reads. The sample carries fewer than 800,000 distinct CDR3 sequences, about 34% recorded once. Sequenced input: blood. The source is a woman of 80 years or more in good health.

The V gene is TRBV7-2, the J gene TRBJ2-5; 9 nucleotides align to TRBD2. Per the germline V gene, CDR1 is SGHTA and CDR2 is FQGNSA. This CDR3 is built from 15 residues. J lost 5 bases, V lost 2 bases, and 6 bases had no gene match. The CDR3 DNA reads TGTGCCAGCAGCTTAACAGCGGGGGGAGGGGAGACCCAGTACTTC. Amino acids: CASSLTAGGGETQYF.

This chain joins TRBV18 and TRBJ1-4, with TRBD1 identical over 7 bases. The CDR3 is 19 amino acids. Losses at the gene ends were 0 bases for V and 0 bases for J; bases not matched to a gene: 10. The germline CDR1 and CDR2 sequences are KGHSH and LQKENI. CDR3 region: CASSPPGQSPFATNEKLFF. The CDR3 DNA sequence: TGTGCCAGCTCACCACCGGGACAGTCCCCCTTTGCAACTAATGAAAAACTGTTTTTT.

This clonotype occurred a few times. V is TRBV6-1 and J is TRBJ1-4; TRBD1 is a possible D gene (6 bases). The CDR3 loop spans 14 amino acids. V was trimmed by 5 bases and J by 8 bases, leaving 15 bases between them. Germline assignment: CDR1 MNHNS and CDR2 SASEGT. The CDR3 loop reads CASSRDTAGEKLFF. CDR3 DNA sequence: TGTGCCAGCAGTCGGGACACCGCGGGGGAAAAACTGTTTTTT.